The rows below give T cell receptor beta chains drawn from one sample of a study of T-cell reconstitution after alpha-beta-depleted transplantation in children. One entry per CDR3 protein, called by TCRdb with MiXCR from the PCR reads. The sample yields a few hundred thousand distinct CDR3 sequences, 9.5% to 15% seen once. The starting material was PBMCs from the stem cell graft donor, obtained from the stem cell graft. These receptors all stem from a human donor who donated a stem cell graft to a child with combined immunodeficiency. Each CDR3 is given with its conserved first and last residue. A D gene is named only where the DNA matches it firmly. For some rows the clone size is stated as once, few or many, or as a class when expanded; others skip it.

>TRBV12-3/TRBV12-4|TRBJ2-7|TRBD1|many
CASTPGGQGAYEQYF
TGTGCCAGCACCCCGGGGGGACAGGGGGCCTACGAGCAGTACTTC
>TRBV20-1|TRBJ1-2|TRBD1|few
CSARWGQGGPNYGYTF
TGCAGTGCTAGATGGGGACAGGGGGGTCCTAACTATGGCTACACCTTC
>TRBV5-1|TRBJ1-4|TRBD1|many
CASSLGRGTGGEKLFF
TGCGCCAGCAGCCTCGGGCGCGGGACAGGGGGCGAAAAACTGTTTTTT
>TRBV12-3/TRBV12-4|TRBJ1-5|.|many
CASSQQRYSNQPQHF
TGTGCCAGCAGTCAGCAGAGATATAGCAATCAGCCCCAGCATTTT
>TRBV4-3|TRBJ1-1|.|few
CASSQDIRGHTEAFF
TGCGCCAGCAGCCAAGATATAAGAGGCCACACTGAAGCTTTCTTT
>TRBV11-1|TRBJ2-1|TRBD1|few
CASSPRDRGRIADYNEQFF
TGTGCCAGCAGCCCACGGGACAGGGGTCGCATAGCGGACTACAATGAGCAGTTCTTC
>TRBV7-9|TRBJ1-4|.|.
CASENHRTNEKLFF
TGTGCCAGCGAAAATCACAGGACTAATGAAAAACTGTTTTTT
>TRBV3-1|TRBJ2-7|TRBD1|few
CASSQDLSGGRNEQYF
TGTGCCAGCAGCCAAGATCTGTCAGGGGGCAGGAACGAGCAGTACTTC
>TRBV9|TRBJ1-2|TRBD1|few
CASSAWTGTNDGYTF
TGTGCCAGCAGCGCTTGGACAGGGACCAATGATGGCTACACCTTC
>TRBV6-1|TRBJ2-2|.|many
CASTPARQLTGELFF
TGTGCCAGCACCCCGGCACGACAGCTCACCGGGGAGCTGTTTTTT
>TRBV7-2|TRBJ1-1|.|many
CASSSVVYTEAFF
TGTGCCAGCAGCTCTGTGGTATACACTGAAGCTTTCTTT
>TRBV19|TRBJ1-5|.|.
CASAGGYSNQPQHF
TGTGCCAGCGCCGGGGGTTATAGCAATCAGCCCCAGCATTTT
>TRBV10-3|TRBJ1-3|.|few
CAIADQYGNTIYF
TGTGCCATCGCAGATCAGTATGGAAACACCATATATTTT
>TRBV29-1|TRBJ2-1|.|many
CSVQLYNEQFF
TGCAGCGTTCAACTGTACAATGAGCAGTTCTTC
>TRBV11-1|TRBJ2-1|TRBD2|.
CASSLGAGLAYSYNEQFF
TGTGCCAGCAGCTTAGGCGCGGGACTAGCGTACTCCTACAATGAGCAGTTCTTC
>TRBV13|TRBJ2-6|.|.
CASSLSRGAGSNVLTF
TGTGCCAGCAGCCTCTCAAGGGGGGCAGGGTCCAACGTCCTGACTTTC
>TRBV12-3/TRBV12-4|TRBJ2-3|.|few
CASSITRPGTDTQYF
TGTGCCAGCAGTATTACCCGCCCCGGGACAGATACGCAGTATTTT
>TRBV20-1|TRBJ2-1|.|few
CSAGTRGYNEQFF
TGCAGTGCTGGAACTCGCGGCTACAATGAGCAGTTCTTC
>TRBV7-8|TRBJ1-3|TRBD1|.
CASSPRQGRGNTIYF
TGTGCCAGCAGCCCCCGACAGGGGAGGGGAAACACCATATATTTT
>TRBV20-1|TRBJ1-5|TRBD1|.
CSARDEAGTGRGPQHF
TGCAGTGCTAGAGATGAGGCTGGGACAGGGAGAGGGCCCCAGCATTTT
>TRBV12-3/TRBV12-4|TRBJ1-1|.|many
CASSFYPNTEAFF
TGTGCCAGCAGTTTTTACCCGAACACTGAAGCTTTCTTT
>TRBV4-3|TRBJ2-5|TRBD1|.
CASSQATGGVGETQYF
TGCGCCAGCAGCCAAGCGACAGGGGGGGTCGGAGAGACCCAGTACTTC
>TRBV12-3/TRBV12-4|TRBJ2-1|TRBD1|many
CASSFGTGGDEQFF
TGTGCCAGCAGTTTTGGGACAGGGGGCGATGAGCAGTTCTTC
>TRBV5-1|TRBJ1-2|.|few
CASSLAGASNYGYTF
TGCGCCAGCAGCTTGGCGGGGGCTTCGAACTATGGCTACACCTTC
>TRBV4-2|TRBJ2-1|TRBD1|many
CASSQGQGLNNEQFF
TGTGCCAGCAGCCAAGGACAGGGCCTCAACAATGAGCAGTTCTTC
>TRBV15|TRBJ2-3|.|few
CATSRDRAGTGDTQYF
TGTGCCACCAGCAGAGATCGGGCAGGTACGGGGGATACGCAGTATTTT
>TRBV20-1|TRBJ1-2|.|many
CSAQINYGYTF
TGCAGTGCGCAGATTAATTATGGCTACACCTTC
>TRBV12-3/TRBV12-4|TRBJ1-2|.|.
CASSLRAVTLWNGYTF
TGTGCCAGCAGTTTAAGGGCAGTTACACTATGGAATGGCTACACCTTC
>TRBV30|TRBJ2-7|.|few
CAWSGGRGKIEQYF
TGTGCCTGGAGCGGGGGCAGGGGGAAAATCGAGCAGTACTTC
>TRBV12-3/TRBV12-4|TRBJ2-2|.|few
CASSLQDNTGELFF
TGTGCCAGCAGTTTACAGGACAACACCGGGGAGCTGTTTTTT
>TRBV4-2|TRBJ2-7|TRBD1|many
CASSQVGQTYEQYF
TGTGCCAGCAGCCAAGTGGGACAGACCTACGAGCAGTACTTC
>TRBV12-3/TRBV12-4|TRBJ1-1|TRBD1|many
CASSLRQGVNTEAFF
TGTGCCAGCAGTTTACGACAGGGAGTGAACACTGAAGCTTTCTTT
>TRBV3-1|TRBJ2-5|TRBD2|.
CASSLPPAGVGETQYF
TGTGCCAGCAGCCTCCCCCCAGCGGGGGTGGGGGAGACCCAGTACTTC
>TRBV25-1|TRBJ2-7|.|many
CASSDGGASYEQYF
TGTGCCAGCAGTGACGGCGGAGCCTCCTACGAGCAGTACTTC
>TRBV6-1|TRBJ2-6|TRBD1|.
CASRDRGTGFSGANVLTF
TGTGCCAGCAGGGACCGCGGGACAGGGTTCTCTGGGGCCAACGTCCTGACTTTC
>TRBV6-2/TRBV6-3|TRBJ1-1|.|few
CASSYSGQGKNTEAFF
TGTGCCAGCAGTTACTCGGGGCAGGGTAAGAACACTGAAGCTTTCTTT
>TRBV27|TRBJ2-1|.|few
CASSFSGANEQFF
TGTGCCAGCAGTTTTTCTGGAGCCAATGAGCAGTTCTTC
>TRBV12-3/TRBV12-4|TRBJ2-3|.|many
CASTGGSGTDTQYF
TGTGCCAGCACTGGCGGTTCTGGCACAGATACGCAGTATTTT
>TRBV4-2|TRBJ1-4|.|many
CASSQDWPQKVEKLFF
TGTGCCAGCAGCCAAGATTGGCCCCAGAAGGTGGAAAAACTGTTTTTT
>TRBV6-4|TRBJ2-7|.|few
CASSDSMTLRQYF
TGTGCCAGCAGTGACTCGATGACACTCCGCCAGTACTTC
>TRBV11-2|TRBJ2-2|.|many
CASSRPTSPGELFF
TGTGCCAGCAGCCGCCCTACCAGTCCCGGGGAGCTGTTTTTT
>TRBV12-3/TRBV12-4|TRBJ1-6|.|few
CASSLAEGSPLHF
TGTGCCAGCAGCCTAGCCGAGGGGTCACCCCTCCACTTT
>TRBV27|TRBJ2-3|.|few
CASSFGVDTQYF
TGTGCCAGCAGTTTCGGGGTAGATACGCAGTATTTT
>TRBV5-6|TRBJ2-3|TRBD2|many
CASSRGLAGGRAQYF
TGTGCCAGCAGCCGTGGACTAGCGGGAGGGCGCGCGCAGTATTTT
>TRBV7-2|TRBJ2-1|TRBD2|.
CASSYAGAYNEQFF
TGTGCCAGCAGCTATGCGGGAGCCTACAATGAGCAGTTCTTC
>TRBV19|TRBJ2-5|.|few
CASSPSILETQYF
TGTGCCAGTAGCCCTTCGATTTTGGAGACCCAGTACTTC
>TRBV6-2/TRBV6-3|TRBJ2-5|TRBD1|few
CASSSWATGPPQETQYF
TGTGCCAGCAGTTCCTGGGCGACAGGGCCCCCACAAGAGACCCAGTACTTC
>TRBV20-1|TRBJ2-1|TRBD2|.
CSARLGLAGGPEQFF
TGCAGTGCTCGCCTCGGACTAGCGGGAGGGCCCGAGCAGTTCTTC